A single sample is the source of the 8 T cell receptor beta chains below, sequenced in a study of OX40 agonist ivuxolimab in advanced cancers. Sequencing used immunoSEQ multiplex PCR; TCRdb keeps in-frame clones, though not all of them. The sample has approximately 70,000 clones, approximately 90% seen once. This sample comprised CD4+ or CD8+ T cells sorted from blood, obtained in a trial of the OX40 agonist ivuxolimab. These receptors were taken from an adult with an advanced solid tumor such as melanoma, head and neck, liver or kidney cancer.

The chain links TRBV19 to TRBJ2-2, with TRBD1 identical over 7 bases. Germline lookup yields CDR1 LNHDA and CDR2 SQIVND (reference sequence). With 9 bases clipped from V and 2 bases from J, the junction kept 6 bases outside the gene matches. CDR3 length: 14 residues. The CDR3 sequence is CASNDRVNTGELFF. The CDR3 region has the DNA TGTGCCAGCAACGACAGGGTCAACACCGGGGAGCTGTTTTTT.

The V call is TRBV7-6, the J call TRBJ1-1; no clear D gene. The V and J ends lost 5 bases and 5 bases respectively, with 18 bases between them. The CDR3 consists of 15 residues. Germline-derived CDR1 and CDR2 are SGHVS and FNYEAQ. CDR3 sequence: CASSPFGRVGTEAFF. The CDR3 coding sequence is TGTGCCAGCAGCCCTTTTGGAAGGGTAGGAACTGAAGCTTTCTTT.

V and J are TRBV11-2 and TRBJ2-2; tentatively, D is TRBD2 (6 bases). The CDR3 runs to 16 residues. V lost 1 base to trimming and J lost 1 base, with 10 bases between them. Germline-derived CDR1 and CDR2 are SGHAT and FQNNGV. Here the CDR3 DNA reads TGTGCCAGCAGCTTAGTTAGGCGGGGGAACACCGGGGAGCTGTTTTTT. Translated: CASSLVRRGNTGELFF.

In DNA form, the CDR3 reads TGCGCCAGCAGCTTTCAAGGTGATTCTAGCACAGATACGCAGTATTTT. It specifies CASSFQGDSSTDTQYF. The chain is built from TRBV5-1 and TRBJ2-3; D remains unclear. Germline V lookup: CDR1 SGHRS, CDR2 YFSETQ. This CDR3 region has 16 residues. Trimming cost V 2 bases and J 0 bases, with 13 bases left between them.

This chain joins TRBV7-2 and TRBJ2-7; D unclear. Germline V gene lookup returns CDR1 SGHTA and CDR2 FQGNSA. V lost 1 base and J lost 4, with 2 bases in between. There are 11 residues in the CDR3. The CDR3: CASSLVYEQYF. CDR3 DNA: TGTGCCAGCAGCTTAGTTTACGAGCAGTACTTC.

This clone showed up just a few times. V gene TRBV9 combines with J gene TRBJ2-5; D is possibly TRBD1 or TRBD2 (6 bases each). Per germline, CDR1 SGDLS and CDR2 YYNGEE. The CDR3 extends over 16 amino acids. V lost 3 bases to trimming and J lost 2 bases, with 17 bases between them. The CDR3 sequence: CASSGRRRDTQETQYF. The CDR3 nucleotides are TGTGCCAGCAGCGGGAGGAGGCGGGACACTCAAGAGACCCAGTACTTC.

The rearrangement links TRBV28 to TRBJ2-3; D is undetermined. Trimming stripped 9 bases from V and 6 bases from J, with 16 bases between. From germline, CDR1 is MDHEN and CDR2 SYDVKM. This CDR3 has 13 residues. The CDR3 bases are TGTGCCAGTTTTTACCGCGATAGGGATACGCAGTATTTT. It specifies CASFYRDRDTQYF.

The chain couples TRBV4-3 to TRBJ1-2; D may be TRBD1 (5 bases). The CDR3 spans 15 residues. Looked up from germline, CDR1 is LGHNA and CDR2 is YSLEER. The V end was cut by 3 bases, the J end by 1 base, with 12 bases between. CDR3 region: CASSQTTELNYGYTF. The CDR3 region has the DNA TGCGCCAGCAGCCAGACGACAGAACTTAACTATGGCTACACCTTC.